Below, 11 T cell receptor beta chains from the same sample are listed, as sequenced in a study of T cell changes during pregnancy in multiple sclerosis. Profiling relied on immunoSEQ multiplex PCR, and the TCRdb table lists in-frame clones only, not all of them. The table shows around 80,000 clones, with approximately 93% occurring only once. The sample consisted of peripheral blood, taken in the second trimester of pregnancy. Receptors originate from a female donor in good health, enrolled as a control in a pregnancy study.

The chain uses TRBV11-2 and TRBJ2-7; unclear D gene. The V end lost 4 bases, the J end lost 3 bases, and 13 bases lay between the germline ends. This CDR3 has 14 amino acids. Germline V lookup: CDR1 SGHAT, CDR2 FQNNGV. The CDR3 loop is CASSSAGSFYEQYF. As DNA, the CDR3 is TGTGCCAGCAGCTCTGCAGGATCCTTCTACGAGCAGTACTTC.

This chain joins TRBV28 and TRBJ1-2, with no clear D. V dropped 10 bases and J dropped 3 bases, with 15 bases sitting between them. This CDR3 has 13 amino acids. CDR1 is MDHEN and CDR2 is SYDVKM in the germline V gene. CDR3 in DNA: TGTGCCACCCGCGATGGGCTCGACTATGGCTACACCTTC. It specifies CATRDGLDYGYTF.

This rearrangement joins TRBV28 to TRBJ2-7; 7 nucleotides agree with TRBD1. V shed 5 bases, J shed 1 base, and the junction held 2 bases outside the gene matches. The CDR3 runs 13 residues. The germline V gene has CDR1 MDHEN and CDR2 SYDVKM. The CDR3: CASSGDRSYEQYF. In DNA, the CDR3 is TGTGCCAGCAGTGGGGACAGATCCTACGAGCAGTACTTC.

This chain connects TRBV5-8 to TRBJ2-1; TRBD2 matches 9 bases. The CDR3 is 15 amino acids. The J segment lost 10 bases and the V segment lost 0 bases, leaving 8 bases of the junction unmatched. The germline V gene encodes CDR1 SGHTS and CDR2 YDEGEE. CDR3 DNA: TGTGCCAGCAGCTTGGCTCTAGCGGGACTTCACGAGCAGTTCTTC. Translating it yields CASSLALAGLHEQFF. The full variable domain, with the rest looked up from reference TRBV5-8 and TRBJ2-1, is EAGVTQSPTHLIKTRGQQATLRCSPISGHTSVYWYQQALGLGLQFLLWYDEGEERNRGNFPPRFSGRQFPNYSSELNVNALELEDSALYLCASSLALAGLHEQFFGPGTRLTVL.

The chain joins TRBV7-9 to TRBJ2-7, with D maybe TRBD2 (6 bases). The CDR3 is 15 amino acids. The germline V gene encodes CDR1 SEHNR and CDR2 FQNEAQ (reference sequence). V was shortened by 1 base and J by 2 bases, with 12 bases between the two germline ends. CDR3 residues: CASSLVSLAAYEQYF. The CDR3, as DNA: TGTGCCAGCAGCTTAGTTTCACTAGCAGCCTACGAGCAGTACTTC.

The chain links TRBV19 to TRBJ2-7; 7 bases match TRBD2. V shed 5 bases and J 1 base; nucleotides not matched to a gene: 5. Germline V CDR1 and CDR2: LNHDA, SQIVND (reference sequence). This CDR3 is built from 14 residues. CDR3 residues: CASSRSGTSYEQYF. The CDR3 DNA reads TGTGCCAGTAGTCGAAGCGGGACGTCCTACGAGCAGTACTTC.

The chain employs TRBV5-1 and TRBJ1-4, with 8 bases that match TRBD1. This CDR3 comprises 14 residues. The V gene's germline CDR1 is SGHRS and CDR2 YFSETQ. The ends lost 4 bases at V and 6 bases at J; junction bases unmatched: 5. DNA of the CDR3: TGCGCCAGCAGCGTCACAGGGGGGGATGAAAAACTGTTTTTT. Translated: CASSVTGGDEKLFF.

J is TRBJ2-7 and V is TRBV27; the match to TRBD1 covers 12 bases. Germline CDR1 and CDR2: MNHEY and SMNVEV (reference sequence). The CDR3 extends over 14 amino acids. Trimming took 5 bases from V and 2 from J; bases not matched to a gene: 1. The CDR3 protein is CASSGTGGPYEQYF. The CDR3 bases are TGTGCCAGCAGTGGGACAGGGGGCCCCTACGAGCAGTACTTC.

The chain is built from TRBV28 and TRBJ1-1, with 8 bases aligning to TRBD1. V gave up 10 bases and J gave up 4 bases; unmatched junction bases: 5. The CDR3 contains 12 residues. Looked up from germline, CDR1 is MDHEN and CDR2 is SYDVKM. CDR3 region: CATWTGSTEAFF. The DNA of the CDR3 is TGTGCCACCTGGACAGGGAGCACTGAAGCTTTCTTT.

This chain links TRBV15 with TRBJ2-5, with TRBD2 as a possible D gene (7 bases). The CDR3 sequence is 15 residues long. Germline V lookup: CDR1 LNHNV, CDR2 YYDKDF (reference sequence). V dropped 1 base and J dropped 2 bases, with 11 bases sitting between them. The CDR3 loop reads CATSRARGGQETQYF. In nucleotides, the CDR3 is TGTGCCACCAGCAGAGCCAGGGGAGGGCAAGAGACCCAGTACTTC.

The chain combines TRBV30 with TRBJ1-5; 7 bases align to TRBD1. Trimming cost V 3 bases and J 4 bases; bases outside gene matches: 6. The CDR3 spans 14 residues. CDR1 GTSNPN and CDR2 SVGIG come from the germline V gene (reference sequence). The DNA of the CDR3 is TGTGCCTGGAGCGAGGGACAGATTAATCAGCCCCAGCATTTT. This translates into CAWSEGQINQPQHF.